The T cell receptor (beta chain) under discussion was sequenced for a study of monozygotic twins with inflammatory bowel disease. Study-wide results and caveats: People with IBD had fewer clonotypes in common with others than healthy twins did, especially with disease activity. A lone strong IBD-associated signal or clonotype found no support.

Each UMI harboured a 6-nucleotide sample barcode and was appended via template switching. TCRdb re-analyzed the 5' RACE reads; it lists each CDR3 protein once, without DNA. The sample includes about 450,000 distinct CDR3 sequences. Worth noting for this clonotype: What it binds is unknown.

The CDR3 extends over 12 amino acids. The rearrangement uses TRBV12-3 or TRBV12-4 and TRBJ1-2. This TCR was sampled from a human donor with ulcerative colitis or Crohn's disease, or a healthy co-twin of an affected twin (not recorded which). Sequenced: blood. This chain's CDR3 is CASSPTAVGYTF.